The 9 T cell receptor beta chains below come from one sample, sequenced in a study of blood T cell repertoires in COVID-19. Clones were read by immunoSEQ multiplex PCR, and TCRdb kept only the in-frame ones, dropping some. The sample records roughly 100,000 clones, 80% to 85% being singletons. The sequencing sample was made of peripheral blood. These receptors were collected from an elderly man with acute or convalescent COVID-19.

V is TRBV2 and J is TRBJ1-2, with 9 positions matching TRBD1. This CDR3 is 15 amino acids long. V trimming: 7 bases; J trimming: 4 bases; junction bases outside the gene matches: 10. CDR1 is SNHLY, CDR2 FYNNEI, per germline. CDR3 nucleotides: TGTGCCAGCACTCTAACCGGACAGGGGATCTATGGCTACACCTTC. This encodes CASTLTGQGIYGYTF.

This sequence joins TRBV7-2 and TRBJ1-5; possibly TRBD1 for D (5 bases). The CDR3 spans 14 residues. Germline V CDR1 and CDR2: SGHTA, FQGNSA. Deletions cut 2 bases from V and 9 bases from J, with 14 bases between. The CDR3 here is CASSLSGTPGPQHF. Here the CDR3 DNA reads TGTGCCAGCAGCTTAAGCGGGACCCCGGGGCCCCAGCATTTT.

The rearrangement links TRBV18 to TRBJ2-7; TRBD1 matches at 10 bases. Trimming removed 6 bases from V and 4 bases from J; junction bases left unmatched: 6. Germline V gene sequence: CDR1 KGHSH, CDR2 LQKENI. This CDR3 contains 14 residues. This CDR3 is CASSPGTGVYEQYF. Written as DNA, the CDR3 is TGTGCCAGCTCTCCCGGGACAGGGGTATACGAGCAGTACTTC.

The V gene is TRBV7-9, the J gene TRBJ1-3, with 9 bases identical to TRBD1. Germline values: CDR1 SEHNR, CDR2 FQNEAQ (reference sequence). The CDR3 has 15 amino acids. J was trimmed by 4 bases and V by 5 bases; bases with no gene match: 6. CDR3 region: CASSIRTGAGNTIYF. DNA of the CDR3: TGTGCCAGCAGCATCAGGACAGGGGCAGGAAACACCATATATTTT.

This clone was seen more than once but under ten times. The chain has TRBV5-1 and TRBJ1-1; D remains unclear. The CDR3 runs to 14 residues. Germline CDR1 reads SGHRS; CDR2 reads YFSETQ. The V and J ends lost 2 bases and 3 bases respectively, with 11 bases between them. The CDR3 spells CASSFGPGDTEAFF. CDR3 coding DNA: TGCGCCAGCAGCTTCGGCCCCGGAGACACTGAAGCTTTCTTT.

V gene TRBV19 combines with J gene TRBJ2-1, with TRBD2 identical over 8 bases. Germline lookup yields CDR1 LNHDA and CDR2 SQIVND (reference sequence). The CDR3 has 15 amino acids. With 3 bases clipped from V and 3 bases from J, the junction kept 4 bases outside the gene matches. This chain's CDR3 is CASSMASGYYNEQFF. DNA of the CDR3: TGTGCCAGTAGTATGGCTAGCGGGTACTACAATGAGCAGTTCTTC.

This chain joins TRBV29-1 and TRBJ1-4; 9 bases line up with TRBD1. The CDR3 has 13 residues. V trimming: 5 bases; J trimming: 6 bases; junction bases outside the gene matches: 4. The germline V gene encodes CDR1 SQVTM and CDR2 ANQGSEA. CDR3 protein: CSVRQGGDEKLFF. CDR3 sequence (DNA): TGCAGCGTTAGACAGGGGGGGGATGAAAAACTGTTTTTT.

The chain uses TRBV28 and TRBJ2-7; 12 bases fit TRBD2. The ends lost 3 bases at V and 0 bases at J; junction bases unmatched: 12. The germline CDR1 and CDR2 sequences are MDHEN and SYDVKM. There are 19 residues in the CDR3. The CDR3 reads CASSFFLAGGQISSYEQYF. The DNA of the CDR3 is TGTGCCAGCAGTTTTTTTCTAGCGGGAGGGCAGATTTCCTCCTACGAGCAGTACTTC.

This chain links TRBV7-9 with TRBJ2-1, with TRBD1 matching 9 bases. V lost 4 bases, J lost 8 bases, and 3 bases stayed unmatched. Germline V gene data show CDR1 as SEHNR and CDR2 as FQNEAQ (reference sequence). The CDR3 covers 13 residues. The CDR3 sequence is CASSWTGVDEQFF. For the CDR3, the DNA is TGTGCCAGCAGCTGGACAGGGGTCGATGAGCAGTTCTTC.